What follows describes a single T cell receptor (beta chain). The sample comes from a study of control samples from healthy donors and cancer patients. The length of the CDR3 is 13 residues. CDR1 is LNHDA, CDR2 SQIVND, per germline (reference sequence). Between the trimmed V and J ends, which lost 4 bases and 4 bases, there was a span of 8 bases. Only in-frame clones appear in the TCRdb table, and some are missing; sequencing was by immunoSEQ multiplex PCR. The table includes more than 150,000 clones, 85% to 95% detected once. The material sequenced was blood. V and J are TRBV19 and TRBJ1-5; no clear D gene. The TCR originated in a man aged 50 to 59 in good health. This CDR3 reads CASSTQTNQPQHF. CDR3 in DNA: TGTGCCAGTAGTACTCAAACAAATCAGCCCCAGCATTTT.